The 6 T cell receptor beta chains below were found in one sample sequenced in a study of Tregs in tolerant kidney transplant recipients. The nonmyeloablative bone marrow transplants came from related graft donors, with transient mixed chimerism. TCRdb's copy holds only in-frame clones and misses some; the assay was immunoSEQ multiplex PCR. In all, the sample yields roughly 15,000 clones. The input for sequencing was CD8+ T cells from blood (PBMCs), taken 6 months after the transplant. These receptors were obtained from a human patient who received a combined kidney and bone marrow transplant. T cells may partly derive from the graft donor.

The CDR3 protein is CASSGTGRVFPTGELFF. Incomplete CDR3 DNA: TGCGCCAGCAGCGGTACAGGGCGCGTATTTCCCACCGGGGAG. This chain links TRBV5-1 with TRBJ2-2, with D perhaps TRBD1 (6 bases). The read terminates 3 residues ahead of where the CDR3 ends, so the germline J gene completes it. CDR1 and CDR2 (germline): SGHRS, YFSETQ. The CDR3 has 17 residues. The germline V and J ends were trimmed by 4 bases and 4 bases, with 20 bases remaining between them.

Concerning this clone: Read coverage stops 3 residues before the CDR3 terminus; the germline J gene supplies the remainder. The chain carries TRBV7-6 and TRBJ1-2; tentative D call: TRBD1 (6 bases). The CDR3 covers 14 residues. V was pared by 5 bases and J by 4 bases, with 14 bases between. Germline CDR1 is SGHVS and CDR2 is FNYEAQ. CDR3 amino acids: CASSPLDSGYGYTF. The CDR3 DNA, read in part, is TGTGCCAGCAGCCCCCTGGACAGTGGCTATGGC.

Details on this clone: The read terminates 3 residues ahead of where the CDR3 ends, so the germline J gene completes it. The chain has TRBV6-2 or TRBV6-3 and TRBJ2-1; 9 nucleotides align to TRBD2. The CDR3 totals 17 residues. The V gene's germline CDR1 is MNHEY and CDR2 SVGEGT. The junction had 11 bases not matched to a gene; V was cut back by 0 bases and J by 8 bases. Incomplete CDR3 DNA: TGTGCCAGCAGTTACTCCGTAGCGGGAGCCCCGGTGGATGAG. Translating gives CASSYSVAGAPVDE. The full CDR3 protein is CASSYSVAGAPVDEQFF.

Notes on this clone: The missing CDR3 end, 3 residues past where the read stops, is filled in from the germline J gene. This rearrangement joins TRBV18 to TRBJ1-2; D may be TRBD1 (5 bases). CDR3 length: 14 amino acids. Germline V lookup: CDR1 KGHSH, CDR2 LQKENI. The covered CDR3 bases are TGTGCCAGCTCACCGTCGGGGGTAGACAATGAC. This translates into CASSPSGVDND. The complete CDR3 reads CASSPSGVDNDYTF.

In regard to this clone: The read ends 3 residues shy of where the CDR3 ends; the end is completed using the germline J gene. V gene TRBV20-1 combines with J gene TRBJ1-6, with 8 bases lining up with TRBD1. Germline trimming cut 2 bases from V and 2 bases from J; bases unmatched to any gene: 8. This CDR3 spans 17 amino acids. The germline V gene has CDR1 DFQATT and CDR2 SNEGSKA (reference sequence). The CDR3 bases that were read are TGCAGTGCTAGACCCCATTCGGACAGGGCCTATAATTCACCC. This encodes CSARPHSDRAYNSP. The entire CDR3 protein reads CSARPHSDRAYNSPLHF.

As concerns this clone: The read gets to within 3 residues of the CDR3 end, and the germline J gene fills in the rest. The chain joins TRBV19 to TRBJ2-1; TRBD2 agrees at 8 bases. This CDR3 is built from 14 residues. Germline CDR1 reads LNHDA; CDR2 reads SQIVND (reference sequence). Trimming took 5 bases from V and 8 from J; bases not matched to a gene: 8. This CDR3 is CASSLLAEPHEQFF. The sequenced CDR3 bases are TGTGCCAGTAGTTTACTAGCGGAGCCTCATGAG.